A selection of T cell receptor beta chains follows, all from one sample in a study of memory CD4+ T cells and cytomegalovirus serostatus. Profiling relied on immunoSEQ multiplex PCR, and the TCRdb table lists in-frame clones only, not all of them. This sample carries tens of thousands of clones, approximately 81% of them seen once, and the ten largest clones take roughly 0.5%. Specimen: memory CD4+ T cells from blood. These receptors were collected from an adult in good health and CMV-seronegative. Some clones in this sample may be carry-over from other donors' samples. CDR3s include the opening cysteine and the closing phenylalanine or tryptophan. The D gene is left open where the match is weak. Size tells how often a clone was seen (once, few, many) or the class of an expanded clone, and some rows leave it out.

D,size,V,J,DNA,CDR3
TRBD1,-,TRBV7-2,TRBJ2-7,TGTGCCAGCAGCACCCGACAGGGGATGATGTACGAGCAGTACTTC,CASSTRQGMMYEQYF
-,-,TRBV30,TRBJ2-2,TGTGCCTGGGAAAGGGGCACCGGGGAGCTGTTTTTT,CAWERGTGELFF
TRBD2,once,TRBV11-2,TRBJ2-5,TGTGCCAGCAGCTACTCCGGGACTAGCGGGGGGGTGGGCGAGGAGACCCAGTACTTC,CASSYSGTSGGVGEETQYF
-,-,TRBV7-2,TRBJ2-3,TGTGCCAGCAGCCCCCGGCCTCCGGGACTTGGCACAGATACGCAGTATTTT,CASSPRPPGLGTDTQYF
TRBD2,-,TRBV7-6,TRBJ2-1,TGTGCCAGCAGCATACTAGCGGGAGACTCACATGAGCAGTTCTTC,CASSILAGDSHEQFF
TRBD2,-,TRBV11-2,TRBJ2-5,TGTGCCAGCAGCCTCGGTAGCGGGCCAGGGGAGACCCAGTACTTC,CASSLGSGPGETQYF
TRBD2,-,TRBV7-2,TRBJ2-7,TGTGCCAGCAGCTTAGGAAGTAGCGGGAGTCACGAGCAGTACTTC,CASSLGSSGSHEQYF
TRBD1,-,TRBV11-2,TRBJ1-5,TGTGCCAGCAGCTCCATACAGGGGGCGCAGGGGCCCCAGCATTTT,CASSSIQGAQGPQHF
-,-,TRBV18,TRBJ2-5,TGTGCCAGCTCACCACAGGGGGGACTCGAGACCCAGTACTTC,CASSPQGGLETQYF
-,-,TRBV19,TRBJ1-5,TGTGCCAGTAGTCCGGAACACGCCTATAGCAATCAGCCCCAGCATTTT,CASSPEHAYSNQPQHF
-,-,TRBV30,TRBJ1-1,TGTGCCTGGAGATGGGGCACCAACACTGAAGCTTTCTTT,CAWRWGTNTEAFF
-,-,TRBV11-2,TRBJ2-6,TGTGCCAGCACCACCTCTGGGGCCAACGTCCTGACTTTC,CASTTSGANVLTF
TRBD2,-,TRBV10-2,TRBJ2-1,TGCGCCAGCAGTTTAGCGGGAGGGCGGATCGATGAGCAGTTCTTC,CASSLAGGRIDEQFF
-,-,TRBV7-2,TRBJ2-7,TGTGCCAGCAGCTTAGGGGGCCAGGGTCGCGAGCAGTACTTC,CASSLGGQGREQYF
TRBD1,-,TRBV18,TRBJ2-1,TGTGCCAGCTCACCGGGACAGAGTTCCTACAATGAGCAGTTCTTC,CASSPGQSSYNEQFF
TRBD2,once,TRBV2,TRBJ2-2,TGTGCCAGCAGTGAACTAGCGGGAACGAACACCGGGGAGCTGTTTTTT,CASSELAGTNTGELFF
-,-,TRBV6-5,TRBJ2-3,TGTGCCAGCAGTTACGGTGGGGGTGCAGATACGCAGTATTTT,CASSYGGGADTQYF
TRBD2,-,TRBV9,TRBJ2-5,TGTGCCAGCAGCGTAAAAGCGGGAGGGGGACAGACCCAGTACTTC,CASSVKAGGGQTQYF
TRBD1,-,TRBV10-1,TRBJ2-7,TGCGCCAGCAGGGACAGGGGGGCCTACGAGCAGTACTTC,CASRDRGAYEQYF
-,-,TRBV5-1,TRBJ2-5,TGCGCCAGCAGCTTGAATACAGGGACAGAGACCCAGTACTTC,CASSLNTGTETQYF
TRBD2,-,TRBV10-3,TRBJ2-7,TGTGCCATCAGGACTAGCGGTTCCTACGAGCAGTACTTC,CAIRTSGSYEQYF
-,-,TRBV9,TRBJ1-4,TGTGCCAGCAGCGAGGGGCCCGCAACTAATGAAAAACTGTTTTTT,CASSEGPATNEKLFF
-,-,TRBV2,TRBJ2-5,TGTGCCAGCAGTGATCAAGATCTCCCCCAAGAGACCCAGTACTTC,CASSDQDLPQETQYF